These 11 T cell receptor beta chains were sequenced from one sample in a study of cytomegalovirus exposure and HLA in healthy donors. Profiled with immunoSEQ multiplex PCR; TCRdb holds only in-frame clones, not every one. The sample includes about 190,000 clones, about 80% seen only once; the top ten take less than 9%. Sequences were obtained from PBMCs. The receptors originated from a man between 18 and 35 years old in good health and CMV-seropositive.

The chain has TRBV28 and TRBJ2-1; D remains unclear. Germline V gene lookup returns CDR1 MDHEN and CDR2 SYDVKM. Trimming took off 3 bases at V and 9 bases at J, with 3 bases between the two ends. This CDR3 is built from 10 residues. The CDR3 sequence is CASSFGEQFF. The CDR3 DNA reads TGTGCCAGCAGTTTCGGTGAGCAGTTCTTC.

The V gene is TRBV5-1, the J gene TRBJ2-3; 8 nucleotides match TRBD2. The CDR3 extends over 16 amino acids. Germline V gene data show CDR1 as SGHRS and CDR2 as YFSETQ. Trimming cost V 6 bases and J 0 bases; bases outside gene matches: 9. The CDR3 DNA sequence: TGCGCCAGCAACCCAACTAGCGGTCGGAGCACAGATACGCAGTATTTT. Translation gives CASNPTSGRSTDTQYF.

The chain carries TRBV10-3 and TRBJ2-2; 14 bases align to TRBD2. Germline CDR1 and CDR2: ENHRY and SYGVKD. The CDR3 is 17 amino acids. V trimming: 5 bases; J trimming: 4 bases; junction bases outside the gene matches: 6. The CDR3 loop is CAISSGTSGSFTGELFF. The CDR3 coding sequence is TGTGCCATCAGTTCCGGGACTAGCGGGAGTTTCACCGGGGAGCTGTTTTTT.

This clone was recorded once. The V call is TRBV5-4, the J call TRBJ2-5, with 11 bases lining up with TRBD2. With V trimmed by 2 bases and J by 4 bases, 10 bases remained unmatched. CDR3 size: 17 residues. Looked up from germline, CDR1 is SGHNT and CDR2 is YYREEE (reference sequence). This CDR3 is CASSFSGTSGPGETQYF. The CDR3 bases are TGTGCCAGCAGCTTTTCCGGGACTAGCGGACCCGGAGAGACCCAGTACTTC.

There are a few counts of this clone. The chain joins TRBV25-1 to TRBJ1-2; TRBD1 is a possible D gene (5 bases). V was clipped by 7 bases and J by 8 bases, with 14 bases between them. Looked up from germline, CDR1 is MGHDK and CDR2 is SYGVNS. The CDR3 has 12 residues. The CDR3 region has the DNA TGTGCCAGCACGAAGGAGGGACCAGGCTACACCTTC. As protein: CASTKEGPGYTF.

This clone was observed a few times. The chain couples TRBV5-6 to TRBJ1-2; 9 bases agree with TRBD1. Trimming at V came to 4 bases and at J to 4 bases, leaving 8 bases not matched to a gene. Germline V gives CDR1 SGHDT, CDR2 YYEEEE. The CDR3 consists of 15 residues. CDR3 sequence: CASSITGGAGYGYTF. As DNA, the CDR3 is TGTGCCAGCAGCATTACAGGGGGCGCGGGCTATGGCTACACCTTC.

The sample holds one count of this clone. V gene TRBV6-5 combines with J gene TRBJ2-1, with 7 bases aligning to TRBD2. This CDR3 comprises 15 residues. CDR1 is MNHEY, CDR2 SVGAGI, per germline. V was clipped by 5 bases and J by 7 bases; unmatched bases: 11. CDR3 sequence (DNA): TGTGCCAGCAGTAAGACTAGGGAGGGTTGGAATGAGCAGTTCTTC. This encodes CASSKTREGWNEQFF.

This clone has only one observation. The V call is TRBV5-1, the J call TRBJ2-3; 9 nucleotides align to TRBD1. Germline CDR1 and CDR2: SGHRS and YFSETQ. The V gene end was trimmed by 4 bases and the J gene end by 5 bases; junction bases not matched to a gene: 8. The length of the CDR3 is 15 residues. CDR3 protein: CASSPGTGFQDTQYF. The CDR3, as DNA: TGCGCCAGCAGCCCGGGGACAGGGTTTCAAGATACGCAGTATTTT.

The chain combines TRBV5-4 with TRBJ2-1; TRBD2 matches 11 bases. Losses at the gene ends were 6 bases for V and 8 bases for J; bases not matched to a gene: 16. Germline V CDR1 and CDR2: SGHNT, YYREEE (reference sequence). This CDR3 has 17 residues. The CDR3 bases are TGTGCCAGCACCCTCGGGGTAGCGGGAGGGCCCTCACATGAGCAGTTCTTC. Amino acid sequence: CASTLGVAGGPSHEQFF. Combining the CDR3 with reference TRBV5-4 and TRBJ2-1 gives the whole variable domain ETGVTQSPTHLIKTRGQQVTLRCSSQSGHNTVSWYQQALGQGPQFIFQYYREEENGRGNFPPRFSGLQFPNYSSELNVNALELDDSALYLCASTLGVAGGPSHEQFFGPGTRLTVL.

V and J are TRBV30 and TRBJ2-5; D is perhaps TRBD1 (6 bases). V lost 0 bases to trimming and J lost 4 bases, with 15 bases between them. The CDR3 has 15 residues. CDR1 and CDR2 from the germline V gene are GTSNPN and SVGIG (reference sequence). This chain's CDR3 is CAWSVQGGRIETQYF. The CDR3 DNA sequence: TGTGCCTGGAGTGTACAGGGTGGTCGAATAGAGACCCAGTACTTC.

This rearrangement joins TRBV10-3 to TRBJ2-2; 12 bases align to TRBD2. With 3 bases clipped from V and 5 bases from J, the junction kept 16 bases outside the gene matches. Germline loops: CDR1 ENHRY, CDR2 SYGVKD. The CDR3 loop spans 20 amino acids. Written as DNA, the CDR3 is TGTGCCATCAGTGACCCCTTAAGTGGGACTAGCGGGCGGAGAACCGGGGAGCTGTTTTTT. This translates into CAISDPLSGTSGRRTGELFF.